This T cell receptor beta chain was captured by sequencing in a study of T cells expressing NK-cell markers. The wider study: From sorted CD3+CD56+NKG2C+, CD3+CD56+NKG2C- and CD3+CD56-NKG2C+ T cells came the TCR beta repertoires. Eight donors were sequenced, of whom seven were HCMV-seropositive, while the remaining one was HCMV-seronegative. General observations from the study: HCMV specificity was not established for the expanded NKG2C+ T cell clones.

5'RACE template switching with UMIs produced the TCR beta cDNA. TCRdb re-called the 5' RACE reads and catalogs CDR3 proteins one per entry, DNA excluded. The sample has approximately 440,000 distinct CDR3 sequences; the top ten hold about 1.5%. This CDR3 has 14 residues. Comment on this clonotype: Its specificity is unknown.

The receptor was isolated from a woman between 50 and 59 years old in good health. The sequencing sample was made of blood T cells: a sorted CD56 or NKG2C T cell subset, CD4+ or CD8+ T cells, or bulk PBMC T cells (not recorded which). The rearrangement joins TRBV12-3 or TRBV12-4 to TRBJ1-5. This chain's CDR3 is CASSNIDSNQPQHF.